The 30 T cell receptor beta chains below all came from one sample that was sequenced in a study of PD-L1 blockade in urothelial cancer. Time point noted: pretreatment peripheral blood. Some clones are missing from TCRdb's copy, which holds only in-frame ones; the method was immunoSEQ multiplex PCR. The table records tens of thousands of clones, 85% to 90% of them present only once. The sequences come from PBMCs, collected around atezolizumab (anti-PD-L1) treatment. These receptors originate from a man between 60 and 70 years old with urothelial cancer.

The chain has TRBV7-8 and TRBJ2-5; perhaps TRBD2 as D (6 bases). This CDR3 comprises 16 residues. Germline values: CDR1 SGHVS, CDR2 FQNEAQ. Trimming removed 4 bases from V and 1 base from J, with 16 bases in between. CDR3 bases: TGTGCCAGCAGCTCCAGTTTTGGAGGGACCCAAGAGACCCAGTACTTC. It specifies CASSSSFGGTQETQYF.

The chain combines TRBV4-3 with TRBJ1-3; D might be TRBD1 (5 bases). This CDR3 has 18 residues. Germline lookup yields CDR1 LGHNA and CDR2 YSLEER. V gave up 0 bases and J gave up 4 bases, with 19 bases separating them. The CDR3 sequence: CASSQDPQPGLVGNTIYF. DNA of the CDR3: TGCGCCAGCAGCCAAGATCCTCAACCAGGGCTAGTAGGAAACACCATATATTTT.

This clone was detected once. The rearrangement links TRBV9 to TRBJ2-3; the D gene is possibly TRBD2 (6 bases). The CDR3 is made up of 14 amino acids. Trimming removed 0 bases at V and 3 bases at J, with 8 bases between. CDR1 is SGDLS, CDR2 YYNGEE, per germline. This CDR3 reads CASSVVSGTDTQYF. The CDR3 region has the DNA TGTGCCAGCAGCGTAGTTAGCGGAACAGATACGCAGTATTTT.

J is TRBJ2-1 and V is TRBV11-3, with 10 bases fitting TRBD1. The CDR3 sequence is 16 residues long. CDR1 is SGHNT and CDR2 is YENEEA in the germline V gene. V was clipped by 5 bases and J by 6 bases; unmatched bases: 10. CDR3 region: CASSASGTGVRNEQFF. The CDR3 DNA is TGTGCCAGCAGCGCATCCGGGACAGGGGTGCGCAATGAGCAGTTCTTC.

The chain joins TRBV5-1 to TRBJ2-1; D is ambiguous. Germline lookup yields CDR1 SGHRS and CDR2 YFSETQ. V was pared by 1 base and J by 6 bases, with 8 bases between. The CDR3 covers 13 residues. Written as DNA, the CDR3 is TGCGCCAGCAGCTTGACAGACCCCAATGAGCAGTTCTTC. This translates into CASSLTDPNEQFF.

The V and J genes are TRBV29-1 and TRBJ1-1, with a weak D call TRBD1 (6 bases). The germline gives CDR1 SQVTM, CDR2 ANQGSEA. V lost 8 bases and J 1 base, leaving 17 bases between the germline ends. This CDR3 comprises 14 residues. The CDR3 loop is CSSETGTTNTEAFF. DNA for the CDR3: TGCAGCTCTGAAACCGGGACAACGAACACTGAAGCTTTCTTT.

The CDR3 bases are TGTGCCAGCAGCGAGGGACTAGCTATCAATGAGCAGTTCTTC. Protein sequence: CASSEGLAINEQFF. The rearrangement links TRBV6-4 to TRBJ2-1; 9 positions match TRBD2. Germline assignment: CDR1 MRHNA and CDR2 SNTAGT. The CDR3 extends over 14 amino acids. V gave up 6 bases and J gave up 6 bases; unmatched junction bases: 6.

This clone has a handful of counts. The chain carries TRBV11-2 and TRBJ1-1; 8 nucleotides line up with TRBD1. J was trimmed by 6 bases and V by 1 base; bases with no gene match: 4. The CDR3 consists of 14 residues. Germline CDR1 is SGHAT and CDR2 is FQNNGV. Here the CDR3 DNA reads TGTGCCAGCAGCTTAGGGACAGGGATAGCTGAAGCTTTCTTT. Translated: CASSLGTGIAEAFF.

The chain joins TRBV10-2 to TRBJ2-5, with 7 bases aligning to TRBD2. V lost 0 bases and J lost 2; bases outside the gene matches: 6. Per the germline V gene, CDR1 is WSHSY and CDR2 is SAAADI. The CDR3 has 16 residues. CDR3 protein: CASSESATSRQETQYF. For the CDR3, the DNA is TGCGCCAGCAGTGAGTCCGCGACTAGCCGACAAGAGACCCAGTACTTC.

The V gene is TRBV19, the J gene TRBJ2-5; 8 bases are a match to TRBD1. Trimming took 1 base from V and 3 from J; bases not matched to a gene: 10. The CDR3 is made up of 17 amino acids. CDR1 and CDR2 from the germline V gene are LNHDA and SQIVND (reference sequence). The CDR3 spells CASSIGWGRGQEETQYF. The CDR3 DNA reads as TGTGCCAGTAGTATAGGGTGGGGCAGGGGGCAGGAAGAGACCCAGTACTTC.

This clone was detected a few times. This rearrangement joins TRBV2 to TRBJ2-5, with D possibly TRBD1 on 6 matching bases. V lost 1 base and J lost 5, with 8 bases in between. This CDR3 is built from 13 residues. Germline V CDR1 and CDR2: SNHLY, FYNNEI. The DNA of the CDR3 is TGTGCCAGCAGTGAAGGGGGGCGGGAGACCCAGTACTTC. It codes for CASSEGGRETQYF.

Written as DNA, the CDR3 is TGTGCCAGCAGTACCAGGGCCCCCCGTTCGGACGAGCAGTACTTC. The encoded protein is CASSTRAPRSDEQYF. V is TRBV28 and J is TRBJ2-5; D might be TRBD1 (5 bases). TRBJ2-7 matches the DNA end more closely, so the J call is doubtful. Germline CDR1 reads MDHEN; CDR2 reads SYDVKM. This CDR3 is built from 15 residues.

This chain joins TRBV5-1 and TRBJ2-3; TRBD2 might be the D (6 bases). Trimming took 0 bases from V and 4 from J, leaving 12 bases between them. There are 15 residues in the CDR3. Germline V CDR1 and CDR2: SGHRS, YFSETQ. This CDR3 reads CASSLARASADTQYF. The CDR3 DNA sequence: TGCGCCAGCAGCTTGGCTAGGGCTAGCGCAGATACGCAGTATTTT.

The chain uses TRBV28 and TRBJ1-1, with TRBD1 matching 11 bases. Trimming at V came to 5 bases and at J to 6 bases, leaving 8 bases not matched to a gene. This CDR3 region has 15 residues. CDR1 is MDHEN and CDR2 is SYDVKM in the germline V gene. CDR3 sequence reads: CASSPDPGQGAEAFF. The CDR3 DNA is TGTGCCAGCAGTCCGGACCCGGGACAGGGGGCTGAAGCTTTCTTT.

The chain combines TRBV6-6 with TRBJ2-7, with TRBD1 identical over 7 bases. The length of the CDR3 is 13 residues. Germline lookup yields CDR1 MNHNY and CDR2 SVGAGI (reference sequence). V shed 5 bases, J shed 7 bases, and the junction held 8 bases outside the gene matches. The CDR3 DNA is TGTGCCAGCAGTCCCACGGACAGGAAAGAGCAGTACTTC. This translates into CASSPTDRKEQYF.

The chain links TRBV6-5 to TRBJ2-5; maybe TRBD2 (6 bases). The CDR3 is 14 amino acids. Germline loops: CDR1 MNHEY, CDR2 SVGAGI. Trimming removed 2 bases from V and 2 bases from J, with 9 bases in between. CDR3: CASSYNRGQETQYF. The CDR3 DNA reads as TGTGCCAGCAGTTACAATCGGGGGCAAGAGACCCAGTACTTC.

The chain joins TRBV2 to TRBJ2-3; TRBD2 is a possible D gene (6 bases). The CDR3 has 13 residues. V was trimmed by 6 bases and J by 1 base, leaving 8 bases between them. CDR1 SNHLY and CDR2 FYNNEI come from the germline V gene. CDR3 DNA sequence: TGTGCCAGCAGAGGACTACGCACAGATACGCAGTATTTT. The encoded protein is CASRGLRTDTQYF.

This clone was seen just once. The chain's CDR3 is CASSPGTGGGEQYF. Here the CDR3 DNA reads TGTGCCAGCAGTCCGGGGACAGGGGGCGGCGAGCAGTACTTC. The chain recombines TRBV27 with TRBJ2-7; 12 nucleotides match TRBD1. Germline CDR1 MNHEY, CDR2 SMNVEV (reference sequence). This CDR3 spans 14 amino acids. Trimming at V came to 5 bases and at J to 6 bases, leaving 5 bases not matched to a gene.

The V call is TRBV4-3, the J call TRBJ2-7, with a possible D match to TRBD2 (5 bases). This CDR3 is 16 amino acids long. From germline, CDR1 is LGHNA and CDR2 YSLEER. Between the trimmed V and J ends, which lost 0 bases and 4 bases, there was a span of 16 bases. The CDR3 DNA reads TGCGCCAGCAGCCAAGATCCCACTTCATCGGGGTACGAGCAGTACTTC. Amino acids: CASSQDPTSSGYEQYF.

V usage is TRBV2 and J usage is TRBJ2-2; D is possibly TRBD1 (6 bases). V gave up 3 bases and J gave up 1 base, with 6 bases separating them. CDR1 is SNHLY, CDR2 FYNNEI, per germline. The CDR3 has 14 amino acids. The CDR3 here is CASSEDRNTGELFF. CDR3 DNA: TGTGCCAGCAGTGAGGACAGGAACACCGGGGAGCTGTTTTTT.

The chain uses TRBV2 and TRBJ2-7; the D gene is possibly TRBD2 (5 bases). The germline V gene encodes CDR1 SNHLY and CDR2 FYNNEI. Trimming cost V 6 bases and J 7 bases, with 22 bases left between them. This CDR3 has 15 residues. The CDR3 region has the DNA TGTGCCAGCAGGTACTCAGCGGAGGTGGGCGGAGAGCAGTACTTC. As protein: CASRYSAEVGGEQYF.

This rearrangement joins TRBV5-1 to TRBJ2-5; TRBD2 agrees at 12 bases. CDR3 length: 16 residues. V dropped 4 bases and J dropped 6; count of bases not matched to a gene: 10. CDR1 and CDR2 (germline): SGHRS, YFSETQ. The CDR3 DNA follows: TGCGCCAGCAGCCCCGGACTAGCGGGGAGTATACAGACCCAGTACTTC. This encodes CASSPGLAGSIQTQYF.

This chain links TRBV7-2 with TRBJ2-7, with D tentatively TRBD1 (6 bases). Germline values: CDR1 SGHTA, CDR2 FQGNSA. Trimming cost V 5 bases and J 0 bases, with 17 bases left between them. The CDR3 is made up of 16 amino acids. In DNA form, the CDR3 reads TGTGCCAGCAGCCGGCAAGCGACAGGCTACTCCTACGAGCAGTACTTC. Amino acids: CASSRQATGYSYEQYF.

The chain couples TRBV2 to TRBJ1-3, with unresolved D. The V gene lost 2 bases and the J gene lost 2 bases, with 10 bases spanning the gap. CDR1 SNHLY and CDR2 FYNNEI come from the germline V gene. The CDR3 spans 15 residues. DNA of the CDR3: TGTGCCAGCAGTGAACTCAAGGAGCCTGGAAACACCATATATTTT. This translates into CASSELKEPGNTIYF.

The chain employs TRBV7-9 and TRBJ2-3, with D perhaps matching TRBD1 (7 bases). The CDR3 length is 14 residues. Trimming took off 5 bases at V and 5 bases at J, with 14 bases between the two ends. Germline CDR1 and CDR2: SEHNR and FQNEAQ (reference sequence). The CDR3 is CASSAGTAGDTQYF. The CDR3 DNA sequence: TGTGCCAGCAGCGCGGGGACAGCGGGAGATACGCAGTATTTT.

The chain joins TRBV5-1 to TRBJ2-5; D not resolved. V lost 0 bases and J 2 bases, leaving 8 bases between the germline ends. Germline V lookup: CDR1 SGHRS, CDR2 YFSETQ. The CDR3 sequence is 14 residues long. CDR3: CASSLGSGQETQYF. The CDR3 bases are TGCGCCAGCAGCTTGGGCTCAGGACAAGAGACCCAGTACTTC.

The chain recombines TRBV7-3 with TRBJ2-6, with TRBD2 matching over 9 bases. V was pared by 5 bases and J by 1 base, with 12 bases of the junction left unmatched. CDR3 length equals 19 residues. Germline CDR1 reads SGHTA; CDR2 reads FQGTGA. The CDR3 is CASSPQGGGALSGANVLTF. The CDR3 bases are TGTGCCAGCAGCCCCCAGGGCGGGGGGGCCCTGTCTGGGGCCAACGTCCTGACTTTC.

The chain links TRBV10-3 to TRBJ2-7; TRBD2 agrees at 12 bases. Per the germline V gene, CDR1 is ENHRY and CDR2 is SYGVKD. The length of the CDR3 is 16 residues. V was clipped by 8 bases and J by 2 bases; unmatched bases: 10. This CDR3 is CAIAQLAGGRAYEQYF. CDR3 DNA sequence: TGTGCCATCGCCCAACTAGCGGGAGGTAGGGCCTACGAGCAGTACTTC.

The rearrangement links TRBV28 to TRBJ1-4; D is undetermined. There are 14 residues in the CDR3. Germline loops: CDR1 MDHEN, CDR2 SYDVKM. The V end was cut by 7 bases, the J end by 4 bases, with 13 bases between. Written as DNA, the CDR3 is TGTGCCAGCACCGTGGGGAGCGATAATGAAAAACTGTTTTTT. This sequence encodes CASTVGSDNEKLFF.

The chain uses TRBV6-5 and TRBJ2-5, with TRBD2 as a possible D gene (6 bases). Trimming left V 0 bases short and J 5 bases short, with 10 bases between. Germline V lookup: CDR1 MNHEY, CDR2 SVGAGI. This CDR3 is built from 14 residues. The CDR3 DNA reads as TGTGCCAGCAGTTACTCGATTGGGAGGGAGACCCAGTACTTC. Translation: CASSYSIGRETQYF.